This TCR beta chain was recorded in a study of early T cells in non-severe SARS-CoV-2 infection (dated by TCRdb to 2020 to 2023). General notes on the study: TCR sequencing used bulk RNA from unsorted whole blood, so alpha and beta chains could not be paired.

Ten or more counts support this clonotype. This receptor's antigen is unknown. Per-nucleotide qualities are absent, and no much larger clonotype sits a single base away. Here is what the overall study found, with its caveats: VDJdb matching was skewed toward anti-spike CD8 responses, so virus-specific expansions were likely underestimated and private and CD4 specificities were missed.

This was a case-control study nested in a cohort of healthcare workers in London, UK, who had nasopharyngeal swab PCR tests and blood samples taken every week. Healthcare workers were enrolled in the week of the UK lockdown, from 23 to 31 March 2020, and were followed every week for up to roughly 16 weeks. Counted from cysteine to phenylalanine, this CDR3 has 13 amino acids. Just the 39-base CDR3 DNA is kept, in frame starting at base 1. The germline V gene specifies SNHLY as CDR1 and FYNNEI as CDR2. V is cut by 4 bases and J by 8 bases, and the space between the germline ends is 14 bases. Libraries were made using 5' RACE. The sequencing machine was a NextSeq 500. In the TCR library protocol, unique molecular identifiers were attached to individual cDNA molecules to correct for PCR bias and sequencing error. Both TCR alpha and beta chains were sequenced, and tight co-correlation was observed between alpha and beta sequence abundances in each sample. In the authors' own workflow: V gene, J gene and CDR3 annotation of TCR sequences was performed with Decombinator V4. Expanded TCRs were defined as changing significantly between any two time points under a Poisson model with p below 0.0001. TCR abundances were normalised to the total number of TCRs sequenced in each sample and reported as counts per million. TRAV1-2 paired with TRAJ12, TRAJ20 or TRAJ33 defined MAIT TCRs, while TRAV10 paired with TRAJ18 defined iNKT TCRs. VDJdb, accessed 1 November 2021, was searched for CMV, EBV and SARS-CoV-2 annotated TCRs, with TCRs annotated for multiple antigens excluded. TCRdb trimmed public reads at Q25 via fastp, called clones via MiXCR and kept in-frame beta chains. Each entry is one CDR3 protein sequence, shown with its most common DNA and genes. V and J calls and clone size were set by TCRdb, not the authors. The sample table lists 76,000 or so distinct CDR3 sequences, roughly 10% of them with a count of one. About 4.5% of the sample rests with the top ten.

The specimen sequenced was whole blood. The TCR sequence derives from an adult who was a healthcare worker with PCR-confirmed SARS-CoV-2 infection or an uninfected control (not recorded which). The receptor chain draws on TRBV2 and TRBJ1-2; a tentative D call is TRBD1 (5 bases match). The bases read TGTGCCAGCAGTGCCGGGGACGGAAGAGGCTACACCTTC. It translates to CASSAGDGRGYTF.